These 15 T cell receptor beta chains were sequenced from one sample in a study of T cell repertoires in cytomegalovirus infection. Via MiXCR, TCRdb re-called the reads, giving one row per CDR3 protein. The table has tens of thousands of distinct CDR3 sequences, about 26% seen once; the top ten hold just under 60%. No antigen has been identified for these receptors. The sample here was CD8+ T cells from cultured PBMCs, taken from culture after CMV antigen stimulation. All receptors come from a human donor in good health (CMV status not recorded). Some clones in this sample may be carry-over from other donors' samples.

This clonotype was counted once. The chain combines TRBV6-8 with TRBJ2-1; a weak D match, TRBD1 (6 bases). Trimming left V 1 base short and J 1 base short, with 23 bases between. The CDR3 runs to 20 residues. Per the germline V gene, CDR1 is MNHGY and CDR2 is SAAAGT. The chain's CDR3 is CASSYFVGQQMIGSYNEQFF. CDR3 in DNA: TGTGCCAGCAGTTACTTCGTCGGACAGCAGATGATCGGGTCCTACAATGAGCAGTTCTTC.

The table lists this clonotype with a few counts. The chain has TRBV6-2 or TRBV6-3 and TRBJ2-7, with TRBD2 as a possible D gene (6 bases). The CDR3 has 16 residues. Between the trimmed V and J ends, which lost 6 bases and 4 bases, there was a span of 22 bases. The germline V gene has CDR1 MNHEY and CDR2 SVGEGT. In DNA form, the CDR3 reads TGTGCCAGCAGCCTTATTAGGACCGGGAGTGGATACGAGCAGTACTTC. Protein: CASSLIRTGSGYEQYF.

The sample holds many counts of this clonotype. The chain uses TRBV27 and TRBJ2-3; D is unclear. The CDR3 has 13 residues. The ends were cut back, 6 bases at V and 0 bases at J, with 7 bases in the middle. Germline V lookup: CDR1 MNHEY, CDR2 SMNVEV (reference sequence). CDR3 in amino acids: CASRRPSTDTQYF. In DNA, the CDR3 is TGTGCCAGCAGGAGACCTAGCACAGATACGCAGTATTTT.

This clonotype was counted a few times. The chain combines TRBV29-1 with TRBJ2-1, with 8 bases matching TRBD1. CDR1 is SQVTM and CDR2 is ANQGSEA in the germline V gene. This CDR3 has 15 amino acids. V dropped 3 bases and J dropped 4; count of bases not matched to a gene: 8. The CDR3 region has the DNA TGCAGCGTTGAGGGACAGGTAGATTTTTACAATGAGCAGTTCTTC. Its protein product is CSVEGQVDFYNEQFF.

This clonotype was counted ten times or more. The chain combines TRBV7-2 with TRBJ1-5; D perhaps matches TRBD1 (5 bases). This CDR3 spans 16 amino acids. Germline-derived CDR1 and CDR2 are SGHTA and FQGNSA. V was cut by 5 bases and J by 2 bases, with 16 bases left in between. The CDR3 DNA reads as TGTGCCAGCAGCGAAGAGGCGGGGCTGGGCAATCAGCCCCAGCATTTT. Protein sequence: CASSEEAGLGNQPQHF.

This clonotype was detected only a few times. The chain links TRBV19 to TRBJ1-2; D possibly corresponds to TRBD1 (6 bases). Per the germline V gene, CDR1 is LNHDA and CDR2 is SQIVND (reference sequence). This CDR3 has 11 residues. V was pared by 6 bases and J by 7 bases, with 9 bases between. Here the CDR3 reads CASRLGAGYTF. The CDR3 region has the DNA TGTGCCAGTAGACTGGGGGCTGGCTACACCTTC.

This clonotype was detected many times. The chain employs TRBV7-9 and TRBJ2-2; TRBD2 aligns across 7 bases. This CDR3 has 15 amino acids. CDR1 is SEHNR, CDR2 FQNEAQ, per germline (reference sequence). Unmatched junction bases numbered 6, after V lost 5 bases and J lost 3 bases. CDR3: CASSPGGGYTGELFF. CDR3 DNA sequence: TGTGCCAGCAGCCCCGGGGGAGGGTACACCGGGGAGCTGTTTTTT.

This clonotype was counted a few times. This chain joins TRBV7-6 and TRBJ2-2; 10 bases map to TRBD2. Germline-derived CDR1 and CDR2 are SGHVS and FNYEAQ. The CDR3 runs to 13 residues. This CDR3 is CVTSGANTGELFF. CDR3 nucleotides: TGTGTCACTAGCGGGGCGAACACCGGGGAGCTGTTTTTT.

This clonotype was detected many times. The rearrangement uses TRBV6-1 and TRBJ1-2; perhaps TRBD1 as D (5 bases). V lost 0 bases and J 4 bases, leaving 12 bases between the germline ends. Germline V gene lookup returns CDR1 MNHNS and CDR2 SASEGT. The CDR3 has 15 residues. The CDR3 loop is CASSEAHGGVYGYTF. In DNA form, the CDR3 reads TGTGCCAGCAGTGAAGCCCATGGGGGAGTCTATGGCTACACCTTC.

This chain joins TRBV20-1 and TRBJ2-7; D possibly corresponds to TRBD1 (6 bases). V shed 5 bases and J shed 0 bases, with 11 bases lying between them. This CDR3 contains 13 residues. Germline V gene sequence: CDR1 DFQATT, CDR2 SNEGSKA (reference sequence). The CDR3 reads CSASDSASYEQYF. The CDR3 nucleotides are TGCAGTGCTTCGGACAGTGCCTCCTACGAGCAGTACTTC.

In this sample, this clonotype turned up a few times. The CDR3, as DNA: TGTGCCACCATAGAAGTCGATGAGCAGTTCTTC. Amino acid sequence: CATIEVDEQFF. This chain connects TRBV7-9 to TRBJ2-1; D ambiguous. Germline V gene lookup returns CDR1 SEHNR and CDR2 FQNEAQ (reference sequence). The CDR3 loop spans 11 amino acids. The germline V and J ends were trimmed by 10 bases and 8 bases, with 12 bases remaining between them.

This chain connects TRBV20-1 to TRBJ1-2, with 10 bases aligning to TRBD1. Looked up from germline, CDR1 is DFQATT and CDR2 is SNEGSKA (reference sequence). The CDR3 consists of 15 residues. V gave up 2 bases and J gave up 8 bases; unmatched junction bases: 11. The CDR3 reads CSARPRTGGIIGYTF. In DNA form, the CDR3 reads TGCAGTGCTAGACCGAGGACAGGGGGAATAATAGGCTACACCTTC.

Only a few counts were recorded for this clonotype. The CDR3 DNA follows: TGCGCCAGCAGCCAAGTACGGAACACTGAAGCTTTCTTT. It codes for CASSQVRNTEAFF. This chain uses TRBV4-3 with TRBJ1-1; D unclear. From germline, CDR1 is LGHNA and CDR2 YSLEER. This CDR3 is 13 amino acids long. Trimming shortened V by 1 base and J by 1 base, and 4 bases separated the two germline ends.

This rearrangement joins TRBV27 to TRBJ2-7; TRBD1 aligns across 8 bases. CDR3 length: 14 amino acids. Germline V gene sequence: CDR1 MNHEY, CDR2 SMNVEV (reference sequence). Trimming at V came to 6 bases and at J to 2 bases, leaving 6 bases not matched to a gene. The CDR3 protein is CASSLQGATYEQYF. CDR3 in DNA: TGTGCCAGCAGCCTGCAGGGGGCTACCTACGAGCAGTACTTC.

Many counts were recorded for this clonotype. This chain uses TRBV11-3 with TRBJ2-2, with 10 bases fitting TRBD2. This CDR3 is 17 amino acids long. Germline CDR1 SGHNT, CDR2 YENEEA. With V trimmed by 6 bases and J by 2 bases, 9 bases remained unmatched. DNA of the CDR3: TGTGCCAGCAGGCGAGGCCCTAGCGGGGGTAACACCGGGGAGCTGTTTTTT. Encoded protein: CASRRGPSGGNTGELFF.